This paragraph covers one T cell receptor (beta chain) sequence. Which antigen it targets is not known. No much larger clonotype is one base removed from it; base qualities were not supplied. TCRbeta CDR3 regions were amplified from genomic DNA using the immunoSEQ Assay, a bias-controlled multiplex PCR. On the study's bioinformatics: Nucleated cell counts per sample were estimated from amplification of reference gene primers within the assay. To quantify the absolute abundance of each unique TCRbeta CDR3 rearrangement, sequence reads were collapsed and filtered. Productive Simpson clonality was computed per sample as the square root of Simpson's diversity index over productive rearrangements. The table was pulled from immuneACCESS by TCRdb, which kept in-frame rearrangements only. Such tables lose some clones; where checked, under half of the loss comes from unresolved V genes, and the rest has no known cause. Clone size and the V and J calls come from that table; the DNA yielded D and trimming. In all, the sample holds around 170,000 clones, and approximately 80% of those were seen once. 11% to 15% of the sample comes from the top ten.

This sample is drawn from a study of blood T cell repertoires in COVID-19 (dated by TCRdb to the early 2020s). Describing the broader study: Collaborator samples came from the United States, Italy and Spain and covered acute and convalescent phases of COVID-19. The repertoires were released in a freely available public database meant as a resource for research on the immune response to SARS-CoV-2. Subjects who had been exposed to COVID-19, were actively infected with it, or had recovered from it provided the deeply sampled blood TCRbeta repertoires that made up the dataset. The material from the prospective study consisted of cDNA or gDNA derived from T cells, B-cell-depleted T cells, or PBMCs. The sample metadata nearly always contained a de-identified subject ID, COVID-19 status, age in years and sex. Where HLA class I and class II types were available, the types were taken from metadata supplied by the sample provider, not from assay-based typing. The samples were drawn from the first 160 participants of the ongoing ImmuneRACE study and from some 1,300 subjects provided by 6 global collaborators.

Each collaborating institution followed its own protocols to collect whole blood in K2EDTA tubes. For TCRbeta analysis, collaborator samples were shipped as frozen whole blood, as isolated PBMCs, or as DNA extracted from either sample type. The research as a whole found: The quantity of clinical and demographic metadata differed by source and by participant and was supplied without curation.

The sequence came from a woman of 80 years or more with acute or convalescent COVID-19. Sequencing used peripheral blood.

The CDR3 here reads CASSFASTGTGELFF. The nucleotide sequence reads as follows: TGTGCCAGCAGTTTCGCCAGCACGGGCACCGGGGAGCTGTTTTTT. The rearrangement joined TRBV28 to TRBJ2-2; the D gene identity is not certain. CDR1 and CDR2, per the germline V gene, are MDHEN and SYDVKM. The CDR3, cysteine through phenylalanine, is 15 amino acids long. The CDR3 DNA has 45 bases and is translated from base 1. Trimming at the junction amounts to 3 bases on V and 4 bases on J, and the germline ends lie 12 bases apart.